This T cell receptor beta chain derives from a study of cytomegalovirus exposure and HLA in healthy donors. Overall study results and limits: Exclusion as indistinguishable affected some V segments, including TRBV6-2 and TRBV6-3. In a later analysis, an Asian-associated ancestry cluster reportedly showed fewer N-insertions than the roughly 700-donor mean.

As concerns this clone: Its antigen is not identified.

There are 15 residues in the CDR3. Germline V CDR1 and CDR2: MDHEN, SYDVKM. PCR primers comprised 60 Vbeta and 13 Jbeta primers. Clones were sequenced by immunoSEQ multiplex PCR, and TCRdb holds only the in-frame ones, with some missing. The data hold some 200,000 clones, with about 76% observed a single time. The chain couples TRBV28 to TRBJ2-5; 11 positions match TRBD2. The J call could be wrong; TRBJ2-7 is a better fit for the DNA end. Material for sequencing was PBMCs. This TCR was sampled from a male donor in good health and CMV-seropositive. The DNA of the CDR3 is TGTGCCAGCAGTTTTCAGACTAGCGGGAAATACGAGCAGTACTTC. Amino acids: CASSFQTSGKYEQYF.